This T cell receptor beta chain came from a study of T cell changes during pregnancy in multiple sclerosis. The CDR3 has 13 amino acids. Germline lookup yields CDR1 SGHRS and CDR2 YFSETQ. V lost 4 bases and J lost 0, with 8 bases in between. Some clones are missing from TCRdb's copy, which holds only in-frame ones; the method was immunoSEQ multiplex PCR. The sample consists of around 25,000 clones, roughly nine tenths of them appearing once. This sequence joins TRBV5-1 and TRBJ2-7, with a possible D match to TRBD1 (6 bases). This TCR was recovered from a female donor in good health, enrolled as a control in a pregnancy study. The specimen was CD8+ T cells from peripheral blood mononuclear cells, collected in the third trimester of pregnancy. The CDR3 coding sequence is TGCGCCAGCAGCCGGGACACCTCCTACGAGCAGTACTTC. Amino acid sequence: CASSRDTSYEQYF.